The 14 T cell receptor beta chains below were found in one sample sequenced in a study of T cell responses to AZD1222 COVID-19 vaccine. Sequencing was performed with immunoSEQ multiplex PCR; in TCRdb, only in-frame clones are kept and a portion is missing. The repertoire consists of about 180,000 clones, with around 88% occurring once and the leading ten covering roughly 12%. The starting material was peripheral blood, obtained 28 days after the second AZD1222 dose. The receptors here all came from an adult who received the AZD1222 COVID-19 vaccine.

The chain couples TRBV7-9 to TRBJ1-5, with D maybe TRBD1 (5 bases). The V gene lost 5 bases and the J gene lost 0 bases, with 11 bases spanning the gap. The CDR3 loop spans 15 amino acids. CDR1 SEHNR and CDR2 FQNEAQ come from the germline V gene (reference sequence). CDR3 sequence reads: CASSPLGGSNQPQHF. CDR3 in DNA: TGTGCCAGCAGCCCTCTCGGGGGTAGCAATCAGCCCCAGCATTTT.

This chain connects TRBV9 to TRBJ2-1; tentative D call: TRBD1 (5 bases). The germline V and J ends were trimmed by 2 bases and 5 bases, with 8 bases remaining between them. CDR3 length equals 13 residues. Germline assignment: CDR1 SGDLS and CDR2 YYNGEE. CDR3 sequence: CASSVQGHNEQFF. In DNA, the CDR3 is TGTGCCAGCAGCGTGCAGGGCCACAATGAGCAGTTCTTC.

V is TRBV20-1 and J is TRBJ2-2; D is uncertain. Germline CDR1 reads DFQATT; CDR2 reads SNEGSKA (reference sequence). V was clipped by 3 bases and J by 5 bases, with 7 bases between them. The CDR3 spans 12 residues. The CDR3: CSASKRTGELFF. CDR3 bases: TGCAGTGCTAGTAAAAGAACCGGGGAGCTGTTTTTT.

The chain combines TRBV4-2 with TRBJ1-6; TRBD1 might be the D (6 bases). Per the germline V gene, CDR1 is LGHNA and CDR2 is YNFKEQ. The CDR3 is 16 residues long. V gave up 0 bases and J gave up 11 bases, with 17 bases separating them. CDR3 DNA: TGTGCCAGCAGCCAAGAAAGGGGCAGGGGCGAGGCACCCCTCCACTTT. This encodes CASSQERGRGEAPLHF.

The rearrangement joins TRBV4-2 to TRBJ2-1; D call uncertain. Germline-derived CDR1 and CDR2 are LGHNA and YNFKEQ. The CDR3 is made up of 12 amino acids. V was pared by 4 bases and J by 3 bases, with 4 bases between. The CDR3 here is CASSLGYNEQFF. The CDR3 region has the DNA TGTGCCAGCAGCCTCGGCTACAATGAGCAGTTCTTC.

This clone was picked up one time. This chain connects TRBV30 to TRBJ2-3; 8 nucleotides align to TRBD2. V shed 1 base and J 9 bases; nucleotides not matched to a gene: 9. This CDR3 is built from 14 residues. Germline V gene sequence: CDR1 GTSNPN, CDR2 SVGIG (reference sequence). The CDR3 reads CAWSGTSPGVTQYF. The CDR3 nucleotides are TGTGCCTGGAGTGGGACTAGCCCGGGCGTGACGCAGTATTTT. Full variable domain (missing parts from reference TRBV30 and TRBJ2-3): SQTIHQWPATLVQPVGSPLSLECTVEGTSNPNLYWYRQAAGRGLQLLFYSVGIGQISSEVPQNLSASRPQDRQFILSSKKLLLSDSGFYLCAWSGTSPGVTQYFGPGTRLTVL.

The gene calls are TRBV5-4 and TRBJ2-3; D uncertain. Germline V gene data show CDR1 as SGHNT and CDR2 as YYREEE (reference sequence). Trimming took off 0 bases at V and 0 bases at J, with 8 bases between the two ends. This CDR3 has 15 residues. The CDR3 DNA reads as TGTGCCAGCAGCTTGGTTGGCAGAAGCACAGATACGCAGTATTTT. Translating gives CASSLVGRSTDTQYF.

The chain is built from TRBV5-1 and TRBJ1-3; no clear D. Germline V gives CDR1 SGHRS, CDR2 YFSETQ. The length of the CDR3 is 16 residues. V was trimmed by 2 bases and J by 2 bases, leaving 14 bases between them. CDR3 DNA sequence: TGCGCCAGCAGCTTCAGTCCTATAGCTACTGGAAACACCATATATTTT. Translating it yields CASSFSPIATGNTIYF.

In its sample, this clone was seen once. CDR3: CASSEGVPLALHF. The CDR3 region has the DNA TGTGCCAGCAGTGAGGGAGTTCCCTTGGCCCTCCACTTT. V and J are TRBV6-1 and TRBJ1-6; D is ambiguous. Germline lookup yields CDR1 MNHNS and CDR2 SASEGT. There are 13 residues in the CDR3. The V gene lost 3 bases and the J gene lost 14 bases, with 14 bases spanning the gap.

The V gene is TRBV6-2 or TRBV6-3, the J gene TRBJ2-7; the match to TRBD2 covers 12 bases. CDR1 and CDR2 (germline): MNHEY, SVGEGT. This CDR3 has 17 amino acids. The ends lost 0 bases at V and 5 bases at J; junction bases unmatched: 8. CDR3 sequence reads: CASSYSPSGGAVDEQYF. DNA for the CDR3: TGTGCCAGCAGTTACTCGCCTAGCGGGGGGGCTGTGGACGAGCAGTACTTC.

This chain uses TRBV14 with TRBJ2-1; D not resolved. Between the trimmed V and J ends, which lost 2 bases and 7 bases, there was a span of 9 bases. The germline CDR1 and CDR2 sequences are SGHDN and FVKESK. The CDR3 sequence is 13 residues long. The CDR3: CASSQQQRNEQFF. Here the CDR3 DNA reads TGTGCCAGCAGCCAACAACAGAGGAATGAGCAGTTCTTC. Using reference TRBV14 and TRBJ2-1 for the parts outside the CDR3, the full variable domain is EAGVTQFPSHSVIEKGQTVTLRCDPISGHDNLYWYRRVMGKEIKFLLHFVKESKQDESGMPNNRFLAERTGGTYSTLKVQPAELEDSGVYFCASSQQQRNEQFFGPGTRLTVL.

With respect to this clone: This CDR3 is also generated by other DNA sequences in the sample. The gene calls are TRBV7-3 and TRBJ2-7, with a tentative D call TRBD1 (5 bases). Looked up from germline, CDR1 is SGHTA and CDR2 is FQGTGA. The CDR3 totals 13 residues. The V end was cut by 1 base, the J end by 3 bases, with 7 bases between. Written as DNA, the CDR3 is TGTGCCAGCAGCTTAAGTCAGGGCTACGAGCAGTACTTC. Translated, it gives CASSLSQGYEQYF.

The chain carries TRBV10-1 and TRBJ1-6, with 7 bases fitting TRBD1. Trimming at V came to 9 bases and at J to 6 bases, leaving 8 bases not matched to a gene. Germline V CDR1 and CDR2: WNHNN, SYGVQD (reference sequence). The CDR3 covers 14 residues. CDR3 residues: CASSTGQSNSPLHF. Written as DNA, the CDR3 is TGCGCCAGTTCTACGGGACAGTCTAATTCACCCCTCCACTTT.

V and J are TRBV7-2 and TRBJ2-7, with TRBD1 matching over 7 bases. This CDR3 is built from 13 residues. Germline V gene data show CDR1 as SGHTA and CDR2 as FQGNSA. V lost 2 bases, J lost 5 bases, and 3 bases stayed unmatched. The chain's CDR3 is CASSLTGDHEQYF. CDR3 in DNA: TGTGCCAGCAGCTTAACAGGGGACCACGAGCAGTACTTC.